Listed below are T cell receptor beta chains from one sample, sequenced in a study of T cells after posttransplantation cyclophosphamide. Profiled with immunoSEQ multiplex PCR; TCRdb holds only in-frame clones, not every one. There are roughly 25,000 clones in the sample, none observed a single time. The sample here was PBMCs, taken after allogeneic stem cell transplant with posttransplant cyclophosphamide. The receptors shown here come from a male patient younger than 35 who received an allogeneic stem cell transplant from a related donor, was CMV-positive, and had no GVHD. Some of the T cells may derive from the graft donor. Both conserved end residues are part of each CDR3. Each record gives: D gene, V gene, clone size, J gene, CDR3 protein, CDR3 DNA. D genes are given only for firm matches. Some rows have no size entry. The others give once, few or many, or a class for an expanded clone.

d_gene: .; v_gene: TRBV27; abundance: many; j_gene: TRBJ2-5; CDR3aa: CASSLFAGDETQYF; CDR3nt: TGTGCCAGCAGTTTATTCGCGGGTGACGAGACCCAGTACTTC
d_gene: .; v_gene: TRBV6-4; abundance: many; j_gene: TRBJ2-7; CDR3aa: CASQQGYEQYF; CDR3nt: TGTGCCAGCCAACAGGGTTACGAGCAGTACTTC
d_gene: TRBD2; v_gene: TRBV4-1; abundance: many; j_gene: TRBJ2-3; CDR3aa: CASRSLAETDTQYF; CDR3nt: TGCGCCAGCAGGTCACTAGCGGAAACAGATACGCAGTATTTT
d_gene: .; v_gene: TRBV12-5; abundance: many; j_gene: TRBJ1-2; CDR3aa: CASGPPQGRNYGYTF; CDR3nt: TGTGCTAGTGGTCCCCCCCAGGGCCGCAACTATGGCTACACCTTC
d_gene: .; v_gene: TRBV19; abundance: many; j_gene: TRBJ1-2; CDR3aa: CASSIQGTYYGYTF; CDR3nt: TGTGCCAGTAGTATTCAGGGGACATACTATGGCTACACCTTC
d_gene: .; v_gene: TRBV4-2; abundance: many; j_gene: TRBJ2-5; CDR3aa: CASSQVQGLGGEETQYF; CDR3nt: TGTGCCAGCAGCCAAGTACAAGGGTTAGGGGGAGAGGAGACCCAGTACTTC
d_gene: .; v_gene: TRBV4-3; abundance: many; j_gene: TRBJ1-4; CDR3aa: CASSQDLAGPEKLFF; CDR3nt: TGCGCCAGCAGCCAAGATCTGGCAGGCCCAGAAAAACTGTTTTTT
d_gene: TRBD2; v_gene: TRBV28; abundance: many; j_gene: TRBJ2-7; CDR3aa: CASSLRFPASGKHEQYF; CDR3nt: TGTGCCAGCAGTTTACGATTCCCGGCCAGCGGGAAACACGAGCAGTACTTC
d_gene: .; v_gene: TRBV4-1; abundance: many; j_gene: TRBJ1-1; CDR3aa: CASSQDGYRARRNTEAFF; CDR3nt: TGCGCCAGCAGCCAAGATGGCTACAGGGCCCGGAGGAACACTGAAGCTTTCTTT
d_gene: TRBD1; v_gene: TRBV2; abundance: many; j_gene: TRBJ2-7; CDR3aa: CASTTGGYEQYF; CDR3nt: TGTGCCAGCACGACAGGGGGCTACGAGCAGTACTTC
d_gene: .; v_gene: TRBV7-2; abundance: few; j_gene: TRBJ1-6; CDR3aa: CASSLDGYNSPLHF; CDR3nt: TGTGCCAGCAGCTTAGACGGGTACAATTCACCCCTCCACTTT
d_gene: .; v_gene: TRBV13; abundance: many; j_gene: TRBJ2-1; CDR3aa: CASNPTGLNEQFF; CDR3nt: TGTGCCAGCAACCCGACAGGACTGAATGAGCAGTTCTTC
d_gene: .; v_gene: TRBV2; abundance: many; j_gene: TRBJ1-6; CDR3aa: CASSEEGSSYNSPLHF; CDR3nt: TGTGCCAGCAGTGAGGAGGGGAGCTCCTATAATTCACCCCTCCACTTT
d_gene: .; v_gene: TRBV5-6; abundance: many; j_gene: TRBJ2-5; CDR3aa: CASSLDRETQYF; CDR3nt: TGTGCCAGCAGCTTGGACAGAGAGACCCAGTACTTC
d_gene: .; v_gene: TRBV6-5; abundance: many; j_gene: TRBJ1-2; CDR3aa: CASSSDPEDYGYTF; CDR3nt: TGTGCCAGCAGCTCCGACCCGGAGGACTATGGCTACACCTTC
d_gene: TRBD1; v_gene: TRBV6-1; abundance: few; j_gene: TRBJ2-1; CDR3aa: CATRTGYNEQFF; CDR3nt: TGTGCCACCAGGACAGGCTACAATGAGCAGTTCTTC
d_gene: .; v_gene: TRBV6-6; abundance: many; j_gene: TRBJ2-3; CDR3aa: CASSSTDTQYF; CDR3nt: TGTGCCAGCAGCTCGACAGATACGCAGTATTTT
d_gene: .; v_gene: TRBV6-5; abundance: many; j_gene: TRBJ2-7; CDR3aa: CASSLLDSTYEQYF; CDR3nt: TGTGCCAGCAGCTTACTGGACAGCACCTACGAGCAGTACTTC
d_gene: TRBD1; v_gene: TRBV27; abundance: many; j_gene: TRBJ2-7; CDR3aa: CASSIGGLGAYEQYF; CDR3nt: TGTGCCAGCAGTATAGGGGGCCTGGGGGCTTACGAGCAGTACTTC
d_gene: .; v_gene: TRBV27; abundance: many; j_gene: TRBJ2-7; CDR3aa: CASTAGRTGEQYF; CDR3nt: TGTGCCAGCACTGCAGGGAGGACGGGCGAGCAGTACTTC
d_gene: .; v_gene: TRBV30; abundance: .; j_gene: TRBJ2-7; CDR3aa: CAGESGTTGYEQYF; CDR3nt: TGTGCCGGAGAGTCCGGGACAACCGGGTACGAGCAGTACTTC
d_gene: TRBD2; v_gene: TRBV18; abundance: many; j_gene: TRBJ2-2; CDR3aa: CASSLAGGRRRTDYTGELFF; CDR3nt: TGTGCCAGCTCACTAGCGGGGGGCCGTCGCCGTACTGACTACACCGGGGAGCTGTTTTTT
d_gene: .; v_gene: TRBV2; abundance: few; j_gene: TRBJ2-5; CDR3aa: CASRVIGVAVQETQYF; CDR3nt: TGTGCCAGCAGGGTAATAGGGGTGGCAGTCCAAGAGACCCAGTACTTC